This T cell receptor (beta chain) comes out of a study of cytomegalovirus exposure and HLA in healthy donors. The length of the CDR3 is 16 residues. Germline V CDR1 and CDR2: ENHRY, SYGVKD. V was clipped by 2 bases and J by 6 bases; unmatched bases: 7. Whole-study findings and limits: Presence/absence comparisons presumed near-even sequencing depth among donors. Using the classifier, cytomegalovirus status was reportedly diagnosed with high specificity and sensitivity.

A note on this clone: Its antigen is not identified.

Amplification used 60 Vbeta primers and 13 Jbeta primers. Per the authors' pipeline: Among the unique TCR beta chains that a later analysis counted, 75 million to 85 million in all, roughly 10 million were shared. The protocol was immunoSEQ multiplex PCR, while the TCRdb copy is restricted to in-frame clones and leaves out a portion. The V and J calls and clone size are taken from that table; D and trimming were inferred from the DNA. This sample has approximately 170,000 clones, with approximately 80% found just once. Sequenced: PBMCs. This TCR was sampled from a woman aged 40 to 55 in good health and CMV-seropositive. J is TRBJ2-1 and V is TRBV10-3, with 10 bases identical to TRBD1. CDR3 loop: CAISETLGTGVNEQFF. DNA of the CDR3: TGTGCCATCAGTGAGACCCTCGGGACAGGGGTCAATGAGCAGTTCTTC.